A selection of T cell receptor beta chains follows, all from one sample in a study of control samples from healthy donors and cancer patients. The repertoire was sequenced with immunoSEQ multiplex PCR; TCRdb's copy has only in-frame clones and lacks some. The repertoire holds about 150,000 clones, 85% to 95% seen once, with around 6.2% in the top ten. Sequencing was carried out using blood. These receptors originate from a man in his forties in good health. Both conserved end residues are part of each CDR3. Fields, in order: J gene, clone size, V gene, D gene, CDR3 DNA, CDR3 protein. A D gene is named only where the DNA matches it firmly. The size of a clone is reported for some rows only, either as once, few or many, or as a class for expanded clones.

>TRBJ1-4|NA|TRBV19|NA
TGTGCCAGCTCCCCTAGGGGGGGAAGGGTTGAAAAACTGTTTTTT
CASSPRGGRVEKLFF
>TRBJ2-7|NA|TRBV5-1|NA
TGCGCCAGCAGCTTGTTCACGGATTACGAGCAGTACTTC
CASSLFTDYEQYF
>TRBJ1-2|NA|TRBV6-5|NA
TGTGCCAGCAGTAATCGGATATACGATGGCTACACCTTC
CASSNRIYDGYTF
>TRBJ2-5|NA|TRBV11-2|NA
TGTGCCAGCAGCCCGACCGGGACTCAAGAGACCCAGTACTTC
CASSPTGTQETQYF
>TRBJ2-1|NA|TRBV7-6|TRBD2
TGTGCCAGCAGCTTTCGGGCTAGCGGGGGGGATGAGCAGTTCTTC
CASSFRASGGDEQFF
>TRBJ1-6|NA|TRBV19|TRBD1
TGTGCCAGTAGTTGGGACAGGTATTCACCCCTCCACTTT
CASSWDRYSPLHF
>TRBJ2-7|NA|TRBV14|NA
TGTGCCAGCAGCCCAAGAGACCGACGGCTTGCCCACGAGCAGTACTTC
CASSPRDRRLAHEQYF
>TRBJ2-7|NA|TRBV7-2|NA
TGTGCCAGCAGCTGGGGGACCGGGGGATCCTACGAGCAGTACTTC
CASSWGTGGSYEQYF
>TRBJ1-4|NA|TRBV19|NA
TGTGCCAGTAGTATAGGTAAGAAGTCCGGAGAAGAAAAACTGTTTTTT
CASSIGKKSGEEKLFF
>TRBJ2-1|NA|TRBV19|NA
TGTGCCAGTAGGGGGACGGGGGTGAATGAGCAGTTCTTC
CASRGTGVNEQFF
>TRBJ2-2|NA|TRBV5-6|NA
TGTGCCAGCCGGCCGTGGGGGGCGGCCGGGGAGCTGTTTTTT
CASRPWGAAGELFF
>TRBJ2-7|NA|TRBV10-2|NA
TGCGCCAGCATCCGGGGTGGCGGGGACGAGCAGTACTTC
CASIRGGGDEQYF
>TRBJ2-7|once|TRBV27|NA
TGTGCCAGCAGTCCGGGCTACGGCGAGCAGTACTTC
CASSPGYGEQYF
>TRBJ2-2|NA|TRBV7-9|NA
TGTGCCAGCAGCTTAGAGCAGGGGAACACCGGGGAGCTGTTTTTT
CASSLEQGNTGELFF
>TRBJ2-2|NA|TRBV7-9|TRBD2
TGTGCCAGCAGCGGCCCGGGGGGAGATTACACCGGGGAGCTGTTTTTT
CASSGPGGDYTGELFF
>TRBJ2-2|NA|TRBV7-9|NA
TGTGCCAGCAGCTCCCCGGGTGGTATGGATACCGGGGAGCTGTTTTTT
CASSSPGGMDTGELFF
>TRBJ2-7|NA|TRBV25-1|NA
TGTGCCAGCAGTGAAGCCGGGCGACCCTTCTACGAGCAGTACTTC
CASSEAGRPFYEQYF
>TRBJ1-6|NA|TRBV5-1|NA
TGCGCCAGCAGCTTGTCAGGACCCCTCCACTTT
CASSLSGPLHF
>TRBJ2-5|NA|TRBV18|NA
TGTGCCAGCTCACCACCGTCGGTAGGAGAGACCCAGTACTTC
CASSPPSVGETQYF
>TRBJ2-1|NA|TRBV24-1|TRBD2
TGTGCCACCAGTGATTTTTGGCTAGCGGGCGATGAGCAGTTCTTC
CATSDFWLAGDEQFF
>TRBJ2-1|NA|TRBV24-1|NA
TGTGCCACCAGTGAAAGCATGGCAGAAACATACAATGAGCAGTTCTTC
CATSESMAETYNEQFF
>TRBJ2-6|NA|TRBV6-1|NA
TGTGCCAGCAGTGAAGAAGGGACTGGGGCCAACGTCCTGACTTTC
CASSEEGTGANVLTF
>TRBJ2-4|NA|TRBV19|NA
TGTGCCAGTAGTGCCCAAGGAGAAGGCACCAAAAACATTCAGTACTTC
CASSAQGEGTKNIQYF
>TRBJ2-4|NA|TRBV3-1/TRBV3-2|NA
TGTGCCAGCAGCCATCGATTCAGTGAAAACATTCAGTACTTC
CASSHRFSENIQYF
>TRBJ2-7|NA|TRBV6-5|TRBD1
TGTGCCAGCAGCTATCAGGGGGCGGGCGAGCAGTACTTC
CASSYQGAGEQYF
>TRBJ2-7|NA|TRBV29-1|NA
TGCAGCGCCCCCGGACATCCGAGCTCCTACGAGCAGTACTTC
CSAPGHPSSYEQYF
>TRBJ1-4|NA|TRBV5-1|NA
TGCGCCAGCAGCTTGGGAAGCGGAGAAAAACTGTTTTTT
CASSLGSGEKLFF
>TRBJ1-1|NA|TRBV19|NA
TGTGCCAGTAGAATTCCCTCGGCAAGCACTGAAGCTTTCTTT
CASRIPSASTEAFF
>TRBJ1-3|once|TRBV7-9|NA
TGTGCCGTAGGAATCGGAAACACCATATATTTT
CAVGIGNTIYF
>TRBJ2-3|NA|TRBV7-2|NA
TGTGCCAGCAGCTCACAGGACAGCACAGATACGCAGTATTTT
CASSSQDSTDTQYF
>TRBJ2-2|NA|TRBV6-2/TRBV6-3|TRBD2
TGTGCCAGCAGTTACTCTAGCGGGGGGAACACCGGGGAGCTGTTTTTT
CASSYSSGGNTGELFF